Described below is a single T cell receptor beta chain sequence and its context. This clonotype was observed at least ten times. Its antigen is not yet known. Base qualities are not provided; no much larger clone lies one nucleotide away. Library construction relied on 5' RACE. Instrument used: NextSeq 500. To correct for sequencing error and PCR bias, the TCR library protocol tagged individual cDNA molecules with unique molecular identifiers. TCR alpha and beta chains were both sequenced, and the abundances of alpha and beta sequences in each sample were closely correlated with each other. The paper's processing steps were these. Decombinator V4 was used to annotate TCR sequences for V gene, J gene and CDR3. Expanded TCRs were defined as changing significantly between any two time points under a Poisson model with p below 0.0001. TCR abundances were normalised to the total number of TCRs sequenced per sample and were expressed as counts per million. TRAV1-2 paired with TRAJ12, TRAJ20 or TRAJ33 defined MAIT TCRs, while TRAV10 paired with TRAJ18 defined iNKT TCRs. A search of VDJdb, accessed on 1 November 2021, was run for TCRs annotated to CMV, EBV and SARS-CoV-2, with TCRs annotated for multiple antigens excluded. The public reads were reprocessed in TCRdb via fastp at Q25 and MiXCR, keeping in-frame beta chains. Each CDR3 protein gets just one entry, which takes the most common genes and DNA from the rows behind it. The V and J calls shown here were made by TCRdb, not taken from the authors' results. This sample gives tens of thousands of distinct CDR3 sequences in total; less than 5% of them show up just once. Of the sample, approximately 5.4% is held by the ten largest clones.

This was a case-control study nested in a cohort of healthcare workers in London, UK, who had nasopharyngeal swab PCR tests and blood samples taken every week. Between 23 and 31 March 2020, the week of the UK lockdown, healthcare workers were enrolled and then followed up weekly for as long as 16 weeks. The sample originates from a study of early T cells in non-severe SARS-CoV-2 infection (dated by TCRdb to about 2021). Looking at the study overall: TCR sequencing used bulk RNA from unsorted whole blood, so alpha and beta chains could not be paired. The full study reports these points: VDJdb matching was skewed toward anti-spike CD8 responses and likely underestimated virus-specific expansions, missing private and CD4 specificities.

According to the germline V gene (reference sequence), CDR1 reads SSHAT and CDR2 reads FNYEAQ. Inclusive of the bounding cysteine and phenylalanine, the CDR3 is 15 residues long. Only the CDR3 portion is preserved as DNA: 45 bases, with reading frame beginning at the first base. V was cut back by 1 base and J by 8 bases, leaving a gap of 15 bases between them. The sequenced material came from whole blood. The V and J genes are TRBV7-7 and TRBJ2-1; TRBD1 could be the D gene, as 7 bases match. The TCR sequence derives from an adult who was a healthcare worker with PCR-confirmed SARS-CoV-2 infection or an uninfected control (not recorded which). The CDR3 protein sequence reads: CASSLGQGGDYEQFF. Read as DNA, the sequence is TGTGCCAGCAGCTTAGGACAGGGAGGTGATTATGAGCAGTTCTTC.